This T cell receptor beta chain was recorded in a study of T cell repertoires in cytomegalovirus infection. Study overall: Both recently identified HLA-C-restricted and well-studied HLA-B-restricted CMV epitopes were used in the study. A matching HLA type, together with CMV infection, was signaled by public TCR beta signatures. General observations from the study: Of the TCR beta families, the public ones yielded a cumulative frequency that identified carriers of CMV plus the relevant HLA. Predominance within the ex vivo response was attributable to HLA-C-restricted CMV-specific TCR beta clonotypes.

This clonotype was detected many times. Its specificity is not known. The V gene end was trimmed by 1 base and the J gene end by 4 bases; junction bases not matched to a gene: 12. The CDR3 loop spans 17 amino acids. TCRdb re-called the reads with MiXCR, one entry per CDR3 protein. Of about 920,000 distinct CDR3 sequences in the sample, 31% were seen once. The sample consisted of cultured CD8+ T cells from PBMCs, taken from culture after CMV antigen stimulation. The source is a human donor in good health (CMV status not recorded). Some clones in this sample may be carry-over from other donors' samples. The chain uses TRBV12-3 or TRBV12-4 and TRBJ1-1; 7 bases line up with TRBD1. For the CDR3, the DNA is TGTGCCAGCAGTTTAGACGGGACAGTAGGGAGGAGCACTGAAGCTTTCTTT. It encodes CASSLDGTVGRSTEAFF.